Presented here are 21 T cell receptor beta chains from one specimen sequenced in a study of vaccination and CD4 T cells after COVID-19. Treatment of the sample: roughly 10-day PBMC culture with coronavirus spike peptide pools or control peptides (ViraFEST assay). The antigens these receptors bind are not known. Oncomine TCR Beta short-read sequencing was applied to DNA from cultured CD4+ T cells. Each CDR3 protein gets one entry after TCRdb re-called the PCR reads with MiXCR. The repertoire holds some 20,000 distinct CDR3 sequences, with roughly 51% as singletons. The sequenced sample was CD4+ T cells from blood, cultured in vitro. All receptors come from a human donor who had recovered from COVID-19.

This chain links TRBV7-3 with TRBJ2-1; D might be TRBD2 (5 bases). The germline CDR1 and CDR2 sequences are SGHTA and FQGTGA. Between the trimmed V and J ends, which lost 0 bases and 8 bases, there was a span of 11 bases. The CDR3 has 14 residues. CDR3 in amino acids: CASSLTKEADEQFF. CDR3 nucleotides: TGTGCCAGCAGCTTAACCAAGGAGGCCGATGAGCAGTTCTTC.

The chain joins TRBV11-1 to TRBJ2-1; TRBD2 aligns across 7 bases. V was clipped by 3 bases and J by 9 bases; unmatched bases: 5. CDR1 is SGHAT, CDR2 FQDESV, per germline (reference sequence). CDR3 length: 13 residues. CDR3 bases: TGTGCCAGCAGCTTCCAGGAGCGGGGTGAGCAGTTCTTC. Translating it yields CASSFQERGEQFF.

J is TRBJ2-1 and V is TRBV15; 8 bases are shared with TRBD1. V was clipped by 0 bases and J by 6 bases; unmatched bases: 7. The CDR3 is made up of 16 amino acids. Germline CDR1 LNHNV, CDR2 YYDKDF (reference sequence). The CDR3 sequence is CATSRDPGGGRNEQFF. The CDR3 nucleotides read TGTGCCACCAGCAGAGATCCAGGGGGCGGACGCAATGAGCAGTTCTTC.

This chain connects TRBV6-2 or TRBV6-3 to TRBJ2-3; D call uncertain. The V gene's germline CDR1 is MNHEY and CDR2 SVGEGT. V lost 0 bases to trimming and J lost 0 bases, with 16 bases between them. The CDR3 length is 18 residues. The DNA of the CDR3 is TGTGCCAGCAGTTACTCCCTGGGCGTGGCGAGTAGCACAGATACGCAGTATTTT. Translation gives CASSYSLGVASSTDTQYF.

The V and J genes are TRBV5-1 and TRBJ1-2; D is perhaps TRBD1 (6 bases). The CDR3 contains 14 residues. Trimming took 4 bases from V and 7 from J, leaving 17 bases between them. CDR1 and CDR2 (germline): SGHRS, YFSETQ. The CDR3, as DNA: TGCGCCAGCAGCCCCCTGGGGGGACACCGTGGCTACACCTTC. Residues: CASSPLGGHRGYTF.

The chain has TRBV19 and TRBJ1-2; possibly TRBD1 for D (5 bases). Trimming took off 5 bases at V and 8 bases at J, with 18 bases between the two ends. The CDR3 is made up of 14 amino acids. Germline CDR1 and CDR2: LNHDA and SQIVND (reference sequence). The CDR3 protein is CASSLSGTSIGYTF. The CDR3 coding sequence is TGTGCCAGTAGTTTGAGCGGGACCTCTATAGGCTACACCTTC.

The V and J genes are TRBV11-2 and TRBJ2-3, with 8 bases aligning to TRBD1. The length of the CDR3 is 17 residues. J gave up 1 base and V 1 base, and 7 bases lay outside the gene matches. CDR1 is SGHAT and CDR2 is FQNNGV in the germline V gene. CDR3 sequence (DNA): TGTGCCAGCAGCTTAGGTCAGGGGGCTAAGGGCACAGATACGCAGTATTTT. The encoded protein is CASSLGQGAKGTDTQYF.

The rearrangement joins TRBV28 to TRBJ2-6; D is unresolved. V dropped 6 bases and J dropped 0 bases, with 12 bases sitting between them. Germline CDR1 is MDHEN and CDR2 is SYDVKM. The CDR3 extends over 16 amino acids. The CDR3 coding sequence is TGTGCCAGCAGATCCCCTGGTTCCTCTGGGGCCAACGTCCTGACTTTC. It translates to CASRSPGSSGANVLTF.

The V and J genes are TRBV7-3 and TRBJ2-5, with D unresolved. Between the trimmed V and J ends, which lost 5 bases and 1 base, there was a span of 11 bases. Germline CDR1 and CDR2: SGHTA and FQGTGA. The CDR3 is 14 residues long. CDR3 sequence (DNA): TGTGCCAGCAGCCCAACGGGCCTCCAAGAGACCCAGTACTTC. It translates to CASSPTGLQETQYF. Full variable domain (outside the CDR3, taken from reference TRBV7-3 and TRBJ2-5): GAGVSQTPSNKVTEKGKYVELRCDPISGHTALYWYRQSLGQGPEFLIYFQGTGAADDSGLPNDRFFAVRPEGSVSTLKIQRTERGDSAVYLCASSPTGLQETQYFGPGTRLLVL.

The CDR3 DNA sequence: TGCAGTCCCTATCGGACAGGGGGATTCTACGAGCAGTACTTC. Translated: CSPYRTGGFYEQYF. The chain combines TRBV20-1 with TRBJ2-7; 10 nucleotides align to TRBD1. Germline CDR1 reads DFQATT; CDR2 reads SNEGSKA (reference sequence). This CDR3 spans 14 amino acids. The V and J ends lost 8 bases and 3 bases, in that order; junction bases with no gene match: 10.

The chain has TRBV6-1 and TRBJ1-5; possibly TRBD1 for D (6 bases). Deletions cut 3 bases from V and 6 bases from J, with 21 bases between. Germline V gene sequence: CDR1 MNHNS, CDR2 SASEGT. This CDR3 region has 17 residues. The CDR3 coding sequence is TGTGCCAGCAGTGAGTTTATGACGGGACACGGGGGTCAGCCCCAGCATTTT. This translates into CASSEFMTGHGGQPQHF.

V usage is TRBV10-3 and J usage is TRBJ2-5; 7 nucleotides match TRBD2. Germline CDR1 reads ENHRY; CDR2 reads SYGVKD. CDR3 size: 15 residues. Trimming at V came to 3 bases and at J to 3 bases, leaving 7 bases not matched to a gene. CDR3 region: CAISDVGGSEETQYF. DNA for the CDR3: TGTGCCATCAGTGACGTAGGCGGGAGTGAAGAGACCCAGTACTTC.

This clonotype has only one observation. This chain links TRBV6-5 with TRBJ2-7; 7 bases are a match to TRBD1. V dropped 2 bases and J dropped 2; count of bases not matched to a gene: 9. The CDR3 length is 16 residues. Per germline, CDR1 MNHEY and CDR2 SVGAGI. CDR3 protein: CASSYPARQGAYEQYF. CDR3 sequence (DNA): TGTGCCAGCAGTTACCCCGCCCGACAGGGAGCCTACGAGCAGTACTTC.

This clonotype showed up just a few times. The chain joins TRBV20-1 to TRBJ2-2; 8 positions match TRBD2. The germline V gene encodes CDR1 DFQATT and CDR2 SNEGSKA (reference sequence). The CDR3 extends over 15 amino acids. The V and J ends lost 6 bases and 4 bases, in that order; junction bases with no gene match: 10. CDR3 amino acids: CSALWTSRGTGELFF. The CDR3 nucleotides read TGCAGTGCCCTGTGGACTAGCAGGGGCACCGGGGAGCTGTTTTTT.

Points on this clonotype: One junction end disagrees with the germline gene, perhaps due to a read error. The rearrangement links TRBV19 to TRBJ1-1; D ambiguous. The CDR3 has 13 amino acids. Per germline, CDR1 LNHDA and CDR2 SQIVND (reference sequence). The CDR3 sequence: CASTLGTNTEAFF. CDR3 DNA sequence: TGTGCCAGTACTCTCGGAACCAACACTGAAGCCTTCTTT.

In this sample, this clonotype turned up a few times. The V call is TRBV15, the J call TRBJ1-1; 7 bases are shared with TRBD1. Trimming cost V 11 bases and J 0 bases; bases outside gene matches: 15. CDR3 length: 16 amino acids. Germline V gives CDR1 LNHNV, CDR2 YYDKDF (reference sequence). CDR3 nucleotides: TGTGCCGTCAACAGGGGAGGGGGGTTCCTGAACACTGAAGCTTTCTTT. Translation: CAVNRGGGFLNTEAFF.

The chain uses TRBV20-1 and TRBJ2-4, with D unclear. CDR3 length: 15 residues. Trimming removed 4 bases at V and 0 bases at J, with 13 bases between. Germline-derived CDR1 and CDR2 are DFQATT and SNEGSKA (reference sequence). The chain's CDR3 is CSAIGLSLAKNIQYF. CDR3 nucleotides: TGCAGTGCTATAGGGCTGAGCCTAGCCAAAAACATTCAGTACTTC.

This clonotype was seen more than once but under ten times. The chain carries TRBV20-1 and TRBJ1-2; maybe TRBD1 (6 bases). CDR1 and CDR2 from the germline V gene are DFQATT and SNEGSKA (reference sequence). Between the trimmed V and J ends, which lost 2 bases and 3 bases, there was a span of 13 bases. The CDR3 loop spans 14 amino acids. CDR3 in DNA: TGCAGTGCTAGACCCCACAGGGTCGACTATGGCTACACCTTC. As protein: CSARPHRVDYGYTF.

This clonotype was detected a few times. This sequence joins TRBV6-2 or TRBV6-3 and TRBJ2-3; D is unresolved. The CDR3 sequence is 12 residues long. Germline lookup yields CDR1 MNHEY and CDR2 SVGEGT. The V end was cut by 6 bases, the J end by 8 bases, with 12 bases between. As DNA, the CDR3 is TGTGCCAGCAGGACTGCTCAAGTTACGCAGTATTTT. This codes for CASRTAQVTQYF.

Only a few counts were recorded for this clonotype. This chain joins TRBV12-3 or TRBV12-4 and TRBJ1-5; TRBD1 might be the D (6 bases). V shed 5 bases and J shed 1 base, with 12 bases lying between them. The CDR3 spans 15 residues. The chain's CDR3 is CASSPDRLSNQPQHF. DNA of the CDR3: TGTGCCAGCAGTCCCGACAGGCTGAGCAATCAGCCCCAGCATTTT.

The DNA of the CDR3 is TGCAGTGCTAGAGATCAAGGACAGGGTGATTCACCCCTCCACTTT. The encoded protein is CSARDQGQGDSPLHF. The genes are TRBV20-1 and TRBJ1-6, with 8 bases aligning to TRBD1. V lost 0 bases to trimming and J lost 8 bases; unmatched junction nucleotides: 6. The CDR3 runs 15 residues. CDR1 is DFQATT and CDR2 is SNEGSKA in the germline V gene (reference sequence).